Listed below are T cell receptor beta chains from one sample, sequenced in a study of T cell repertoires in cytomegalovirus infection. These TCRs' antigens remain unknown. TCRdb independently ran MiXCR on the reads; one entry per CDR3 protein. The repertoire holds some 110,000 distinct CDR3 sequences, 10% seen once, with 30% to 40% in the top ten. Sample: PBMCs, sequenced either directly or after in vitro stimulation (not recorded which). Receptor source: a human donor in good health (CMV status not recorded). Some clones in this sample may be carry-over from other donors' samples. Each CDR3 is given with its conserved first and last residue. A D gene is named only where the DNA matches it firmly. Not every row has a clone size; where given, it reads once, few, many or a size class.

>-|-|TRBV6-6|TRBJ2-1
TGTGCCAACTCCCGGCAGGCGAGCTCCTACAATGAGCAGTTCTTC
CANSRQASSYNEQFF
>many|-|TRBV7-9|TRBJ2-1
TGTGCCAGCAGGCCGGGCCACAATGAGCAGTTCTTC
CASRPGHNEQFF
>few|-|TRBV3-1|TRBJ2-1
TGTGCCAGCAGCCAAGATCCAGTATGGGGCCATGAGCAGTTCTTC
CASSQDPVWGHEQFF
>-|-|TRBV24-1|TRBJ2-5
TGTGCCACCAGTGATTGGGGGACGGCAGAAGAGACCCAGTACTTC
CATSDWGTAEETQYF
>many|TRBD2|TRBV7-8|TRBJ2-2
TGTGCCAGCAGCTTATCTAGCGGTCTGACCGGGGAGCTGTTTTTT
CASSLSSGLTGELFF
>many|TRBD1|TRBV18|TRBJ1-2
TGTGCCAGCTCACCAATTACTCGGACAGGGGATGGCTACACCTTC
CASSPITRTGDGYTF
>-|TRBD1|TRBV4-2|TRBJ1-2
TGTGCCAGCAGCAGACAGGGGCCAGAAGATGGCTACACCTTC
CASSRQGPEDGYTF
>many|-|TRBV20-1|TRBJ1-2
TGCAGTGCTAGACGCTCGGGTGGGGACTATGGCTACACCTTC
CSARRSGGDYGYTF
>-|-|TRBV20-1|TRBJ2-3
TGCAGTGCTGTAGGGGAGCGGAGCACAGATACGCAGTATTTT
CSAVGERSTDTQYF
>many|-|TRBV18|TRBJ2-2
TGTGCCAGCGGCGGGACATCGAACACCGGGGAGCTGTTTTTT
CASGGTSNTGELFF
>many|TRBD2|TRBV7-2|TRBJ2-5
TGTGCCAGCGGCAGCGGGGGGGGGAGAGAGACCCAGTACTTC
CASGSGGGRETQYF
>few|-|TRBV4-1|TRBJ2-7
TGCGCCAGCAGCCAAGGAGACCGGGGACACTACGAGCAGTACTTC
CASSQGDRGHYEQYF
>many|-|TRBV7-9|TRBJ1-1
TGTGCCAGCAGCTTAGCATTGGGGGGACACCTGAACACTGAAGCTTTCTTT
CASSLALGGHLNTEAFF
>few|-|TRBV19|TRBJ1-4
TGTGCCAGTAGTATTCCCCCGCCGGCTGATGAAAAACTGTTTTTT
CASSIPPPADEKLFF
>many|-|TRBV11-2|TRBJ1-3
TGTGCCAGCAGCGGTATCCGGGGCCCGTACTCTGGAAACACCATATATTTT
CASSGIRGPYSGNTIYF
>many|-|TRBV6-2/TRBV6-3|TRBJ2-7
TGTGCCAGCAGCCCTGACGGGACCTACGAGCAGTACTTC
CASSPDGTYEQYF
>few|-|TRBV12-3/TRBV12-4|TRBJ2-7
TGTGCCAGCACCTCAACGGGTCCAACCTACGAGCAGTACTTC
CASTSTGPTYEQYF
>-|-|TRBV5-6|TRBJ1-1
TGTGCCAGCAGCTATAGAAGGGCTGAAGCTTTCTTT
CASSYRRAEAFF
>many|TRBD1|TRBV11-3|TRBJ1-4
TGTGCCAGCAGCCTTAGGCGGACAGGGCATAATGAAAAACTGTTTTTT
CASSLRRTGHNEKLFF
>-|-|TRBV27|TRBJ2-2
TGTGCCAGCAGTCTTACTACGAACACCGGGGAGCTGTTTTTT
CASSLTTNTGELFF
>few|-|TRBV5-4|TRBJ1-4
TGTGCCAGCAGCCTTGGAGCAGCAACTAATGAAAAACTGTTTTTT
CASSLGAATNEKLFF
>-|TRBD2|TRBV29-1|TRBJ2-5
TGCAGCGTTTCTCCCGGGGGGGGAGGCGAGACCCAGTACTTC
CSVSPGGGGETQYF
>few|TRBD1|TRBV4-1|TRBJ2-1
TGCGCCAGCAGCCAAGATCTGGGGCCGACAGGGGCTGAGCAGTTCTTC
CASSQDLGPTGAEQFF
>many|-|TRBV12-3/TRBV12-4|TRBJ1-2
TGTGCCAGCAGTTACTTCCCCGGGGTCCGTGGCTACACCTTC
CASSYFPGVRGYTF
>-|TRBD1|TRBV5-4|TRBJ1-1
TGTGCCAGCCAGCCGGGACAGGGGATGAGCACTGAAGCTTTCTTT
CASQPGQGMSTEAFF
>-|-|TRBV9|TRBJ2-7
TGTGCCAGCAGCGTAGTCGTCAAACCCGCCTACGAGCAGTACTTC
CASSVVVKPAYEQYF
>many|TRBD2|TRBV14|TRBJ2-3
TGTGCCAGCAGCCAAGATGGGCCCCTAGCGGGAGTCACAGATACGCAGTATTTT
CASSQDGPLAGVTDTQYF
>medium-sized|TRBD2|TRBV24-1|TRBJ2-1
TGTGCCACCAGTGATTCGGAAGCGGCTAGCGGGAGGGTTGAGCAGTTCTTC
CATSDSEAASGRVEQFF
>many|-|TRBV2|TRBJ2-3
TGTGCCAGCAGTGAGAACAGGCCCACAGATACGCAGTATTTT
CASSENRPTDTQYF
>many|-|TRBV28|TRBJ1-6
TGTGCCAGCAAAGGGGGGCTCACTTCACCCCTCCACTTT
CASKGGLTSPLHF
>-|-|TRBV7-9|TRBJ2-1
TGTGCCAGCAGCTTAGGACTAACGGGTGCGGACGGGACCTACAATGAGCAGTTCTTC
CASSLGLTGADGTYNEQFF
>many|-|TRBV6-6|TRBJ2-7
TGTGCCAGCAGCCTCGGGAGTTACTCCTACGAGCAGTACTTC
CASSLGSYSYEQYF
>few|-|TRBV27|TRBJ1-1
TGTGCCAGCAGTTTATCGCTTCGGGGAAGGACACTCCTGAGAGCTTTCTTT
CASSLSLRGRTLLRAFF
>many|-|TRBV29-1|TRBJ2-3
TGCAGCGCCCTGGGGCTGACGACCGGGGCAGATACGCAGTATTTT
CSALGLTTGADTQYF
>few|-|TRBV19|TRBJ2-1
TGTGCCAGTAAGTTTGACCCGGGGAATGAGCAGTTCTTC
CASKFDPGNEQFF
>-|-|TRBV5-5|TRBJ2-3
TGTGCCAGCAGCTTGGACCCTAATTTGGTTGTAGATACGCAGTATTTT
CASSLDPNLVVDTQYF
>many|TRBD1|TRBV7-9|TRBJ1-3
TGTGCCAGCAGCTTTACAGGGGAAAACACCATATATTTT
CASSFTGENTIYF
>few|-|TRBV7-2|TRBJ2-1
TGTGCCAGCACCTATATGAACTACAATGAGCAGTTCTTC
CASTYMNYNEQFF
>few|-|TRBV5-4|TRBJ2-2
TGTGCCAGCAGCTCGGGACACCTCGCCGGGGAGCTGTTTTTT
CASSSGHLAGELFF
>-|-|TRBV12-5|TRBJ1-2
TGTGCTAGTGGTTTGGTACCTTGGGGGGGAGACTATGGCTACACCTTC
CASGLVPWGGDYGYTF
>many|TRBD2|TRBV12-3/TRBV12-4|TRBJ2-3
TGTGCCAGCAGTTTATGGCGGGAGAGCACAGATACGCAGTATTTT
CASSLWRESTDTQYF
>-|TRBD2|TRBV19|TRBJ2-6
TGTGCCAGTAGTAACGGACTAGCGGGATCTCAAGCTGGGGCCAACGTCCTGACTTTC
CASSNGLAGSQAGANVLTF
>-|TRBD1|TRBV19|TRBJ1-2
TGTGCCAGTAGCTCTCAGGGGGAGAATGGCTACACCTTC
CASSSQGENGYTF
>few|-|TRBV28|TRBJ1-2
TGTGCCAGCAGTTTAACCCTACAGGGTCTGGGTGGCTACACCTTC
CASSLTLQGLGGYTF
>-|-|TRBV28|TRBJ2-7
TGTGCCAGCAGTGGCGTCTACGAGCAGTACTTC
CASSGVYEQYF
>few|-|TRBV6-2/TRBV6-3|TRBJ1-3
TGTGCCAGCAGTTGGGAGGGAAGGAGAGGAGGAAACACCATATATTTT
CASSWEGRRGGNTIYF
>-|TRBD1|TRBV7-3|TRBJ2-7
TGTGCCAGCAGCCGGGGACAGGGGATGGACCAGCAGTACTTC
CASSRGQGMDQQYF
>-|-|TRBV7-9|TRBJ2-7
TGTGCCAGCAGCTCGACTATCTCCTACGAGCAGTACTTC
CASSSTISYEQYF
>few|TRBD2|TRBV18|TRBJ2-1
TGTGCCAGCTCACCACGGACTAGCGGGAGTGATGAGCAGTTCTTC
CASSPRTSGSDEQFF
>medium-sized|TRBD1|TRBV6-2/TRBV6-3|TRBJ2-7
TGTGCCAGCAGTTACGGCGTGGGACAGTACGAGCAGTACTTC
CASSYGVGQYEQYF
>-|TRBD2|TRBV15|TRBJ2-1
TGTGCCACCAGCAGTAGCGGGAGGTACAATGAGCAGTTCTTC
CATSSSGRYNEQFF
>few|-|TRBV6-5|TRBJ2-1
TGTGCCAGTAGCCGACAGGGGAGGGATACTGAGCAGTTCTTC
CASSRQGRDTEQFF
>many|-|TRBV7-2|TRBJ1-1
TGTGCCAGCAGCCCCCGGACAGTCATGAACACTGAAGCTTTCTTT
CASSPRTVMNTEAFF
>once|-|TRBV6-6|TRBJ2-5
TGTGCCAGCAGTTACTCTACGGGCCTAGAGACCCAGTACTTC
CASSYSTGLETQYF
>few|-|TRBV2|TRBJ2-7
TGTGCCACCTCCACGCGGAATTTCGGGGACGAGCAGTACTTC
CATSTRNFGDEQYF
>-|TRBD1|TRBV6-1|TRBJ2-4
TGTGCCAGCAGATCTACAGGGGTTCAAAACATTCAGTACTTC
CASRSTGVQNIQYF
>few|TRBD2|TRBV28|TRBJ2-5
TGTGCCAGCAGCCTAGCGGGAGGGATTGAGACCCAGTACTTC
CASSLAGGIETQYF